The next 30 T cell receptor beta chains were all read from a single sample in a study of vaccination and CD4 T cells after COVID-19. Antigens of these TCRs are unknown. Treatment meaning: roughly 10-day PBMC culture with coronavirus spike peptide pools or control peptides (ViraFEST assay). One should note that the unexposed donor's CD4+ T cells were collected before the COVID-19 pandemic (2011-2018). Sequencing of the DNA from cultured CD4+ T cells was carried out with the Oncomine TCR Beta short-read assay. From cultured CD4+ T cells, genomic DNA was extracted. TCRdb reprocessed the PCR reads with MiXCR, giving one entry per CDR3 protein. The table includes thousands of distinct CDR3 sequences, roughly 30% detected once. The specimen sequenced was CD4+ T cells from blood, cultured in vitro. The receptors were gathered from a human donor in good health.

The chain combines TRBV20-1 with TRBJ1-2; D ambiguous. V was shortened by 6 bases and J by 6 bases, with 14 bases between the two germline ends. Germline-derived CDR1 and CDR2 are DFQATT and SNEGSKA (reference sequence). CDR3 length: 12 residues. The CDR3 loop is CSASEGGNGYTF. Written as DNA, the CDR3 is TGCAGTGCCTCCGAGGGAGGGAATGGCTACACCTTC.

In this sample, this clonotype turned up a few times. The chain has TRBV2 and TRBJ1-2; D not resolved. The CDR3 contains 10 residues. V was trimmed by 3 bases and J by 6 bases, leaving 2 bases between them. Germline lookup yields CDR1 SNHLY and CDR2 FYNNEI. The CDR3 here is CASSDNGYTF. CDR3 nucleotides: TGTGCCAGCAGTGATAATGGCTACACCTTC. The variable domain in full, with the rest retrieved from reference TRBV2 and TRBJ1-2, is EPEVTQTPSHQVTQMGQEVILRCVPISNHLYFYWYRQILGQKVEFLVSFYNNEISEKSEIFDDQFSVERPDGSNFTLKIRSTKLEDSAMYFCASSDNGYTFGSGTRLTVV.

This clonotype was seen more than once but under ten times. The V gene is TRBV6-4, the J gene TRBJ2-3, with 9 bases aligning to TRBD2. V dropped 4 bases and J dropped 6; count of bases not matched to a gene: 5. Germline-derived CDR1 and CDR2 are MRHNA and SNTAGT. This CDR3 region has 14 residues. As DNA, the CDR3 is TGTGCCAGCAGTGCAGCGGGAGGAAGGGATACGCAGTATTTT. Translation gives CASSAAGGRDTQYF.

CDR3 in DNA: TGTGCCAGCAGCCCCCAGGGGTCGGATACGCAGTATTTT. Residues: CASSPQGSDTQYF. The rearrangement links TRBV11-2 to TRBJ2-3, with a tentative D call TRBD1 (6 bases). Trimming took 5 bases from V and 6 from J, leaving 12 bases between them. Per germline, CDR1 SGHAT and CDR2 FQNNGV. The CDR3 runs 13 residues.

This chain connects TRBV20-1 to TRBJ2-1; D possibly corresponds to TRBD2 (6 bases). Trimming removed 3 bases at V and 7 bases at J, with 19 bases between. The germline gives CDR1 DFQATT, CDR2 SNEGSKA (reference sequence). The CDR3 length is 15 residues. The chain's CDR3 is CSASQAGPIGNEQFF. Here the CDR3 DNA reads TGCAGTGCTAGCCAAGCGGGTCCAATAGGTAATGAGCAGTTCTTC.

In this sample, this clonotype turned up a few times. This chain joins TRBV24-1 and TRBJ2-7; D remains unclear. CDR3 length equals 15 residues. Per germline, CDR1 KGHDR and CDR2 SFDVKD. The V end was cut by 4 bases, the J end by 3 bases, with 15 bases between. The CDR3 spells CATSDSSLGFYEQYF. In DNA, the CDR3 is TGTGCCACCAGTGACTCCTCATTGGGTTTCTACGAGCAGTACTTC.

This chain uses TRBV6-5 with TRBJ1-6; TRBD1 might be the D (6 bases). V was shortened by 2 bases and J by 7 bases, with 9 bases between the two germline ends. This CDR3 is 14 amino acids long. Germline V CDR1 and CDR2: MNHEY, SVGAGI. The CDR3 DNA reads TGTGCCAGCAGTTACAGGACAGACAATTCACCCCTCCACTTT. Encoded protein: CASSYRTDNSPLHF.

V usage is TRBV7-9 and J usage is TRBJ2-3, with TRBD1 matching 9 bases. J was trimmed by 5 bases and V by 4 bases; bases with no gene match: 10. CDR1 and CDR2 from the germline V gene are SEHNR and FQNEAQ (reference sequence). This CDR3 is built from 16 residues. CDR3 residues: CASSSLWTGAVDTQYF. The CDR3 DNA reads as TGTGCCAGCAGCTCCCTATGGACAGGGGCAGTAGATACGCAGTATTTT. Combining the CDR3 with reference TRBV7-9 and TRBJ2-3 gives the whole variable domain DTGVSQNPRHKITKRGQNVTFRCDPISEHNRLYWYRQTLGQGPEFLTYFQNEAQLEKSRLLSDRFSAERPKGSFSTLEIQRTEQGDSAMYLCASSSLWTGAVDTQYFGPGTRLTVL.

The CDR3 DNA follows: TGTGCCAGCAGTACGATTGGCGGCAATCAGCCCCAGCATTTT. It specifies CASSTIGGNQPQHF. This rearrangement joins TRBV12-3 or TRBV12-4 to TRBJ1-5; D gene unclear. The CDR3 loop spans 14 amino acids. V lost 5 bases to trimming and J lost 2 bases, with 10 bases between them.

This clonotype has just a few counts. The chain recombines TRBV24-1 with TRBJ2-5; either TRBD1 or TRBD2 may supply D (5 bases each). Trimming took off 5 bases at V and 5 bases at J, with 11 bases between the two ends. The length of the CDR3 is 13 residues. Germline CDR1 reads KGHDR; CDR2 reads SFDVKD. This CDR3 is CATSGGVGETQYF. The CDR3 DNA is TGTGCCACCAGTGGAGGGGTGGGGGAGACCCAGTACTTC.

A few counts support this clonotype. V and J are TRBV18 and TRBJ1-6; 8 positions agree with TRBD1. The V gene end was trimmed by 4 bases and the J gene end by 0 bases; junction bases not matched to a gene: 2. Germline V gives CDR1 KGHSH, CDR2 LQKENI. The CDR3 spans 16 residues. This chain's CDR3 is CASSRQGSSYNSPLHF. CDR3 coding DNA: TGTGCCAGCTCACGACAGGGGAGCTCCTATAATTCACCCCTCCACTTT.

The rearrangement links TRBV20-1 to TRBJ2-5; 9 positions agree with TRBD2. There are 16 residues in the CDR3. CDR1 is DFQATT and CDR2 is SNEGSKA in the germline V gene (reference sequence). With 1 base clipped from V and 4 bases from J, the junction kept 10 bases outside the gene matches. The CDR3 region has the DNA TGCAGTGCTAGAGTCTTTGGACTAGCGCGAGGAGAGACCCAGTACTTC. Encoded protein: CSARVFGLARGETQYF.

This chain joins TRBV28 and TRBJ1-1; perhaps TRBD1 as D (6 bases). CDR1 is MDHEN and CDR2 is SYDVKM in the germline V gene. The germline V and J ends were trimmed by 5 bases and 5 bases, with 12 bases remaining between them. The CDR3 is made up of 13 amino acids. CDR3 coding DNA: TGTGCCAGCAGTCCCGGACAGAGGACTGAAGCTTTCTTT. Its protein is CASSPGQRTEAFF.

A word on this clonotype: A read error may produce the germline difference seen at one junction end. The chain joins TRBV7-8 to TRBJ2-1, with TRBD2 as a possible D gene (6 bases). The CDR3 extends over 12 amino acids. The germline V gene has CDR1 SGHVS and CDR2 FQNEAQ. The CDR3 loop reads CASSLSGSPGIF. Here the CDR3 DNA reads TGTGCCAGCAGCTTAAGCGGGTCACCGGGTATCTTC.

The gene calls are TRBV27 and TRBJ2-7, with TRBD1 matching over 8 bases. This CDR3 is 16 amino acids long. The V gene's germline CDR1 is MNHEY and CDR2 SMNVEV (reference sequence). Trimming at V came to 0 bases and at J to 2 bases, leaving 6 bases not matched to a gene. The DNA for the CDR3 is TGTGCCAGCAGTTTATCCGGGGACAGGCGGCCCTACGAGCAGTACTTC. Its translation: CASSLSGDRRPYEQYF.

The chain combines TRBV27 with TRBJ2-5; 11 nucleotides align to TRBD2. Germline V gene sequence: CDR1 MNHEY, CDR2 SMNVEV (reference sequence). This CDR3 contains 16 residues. Trimming took 2 bases from V and 5 from J; bases not matched to a gene: 7. The CDR3 spells CASSLEASGRYETQYF. The CDR3 DNA sequence: TGTGCCAGCAGTTTAGAGGCTAGCGGGAGGTATGAGACCCAGTACTTC.

The chain couples TRBV11-2 to TRBJ2-5, with 8 bases that match TRBD1. The J segment lost 4 bases and the V segment lost 5 bases, leaving 6 bases of the junction unmatched. The CDR3 is made up of 14 amino acids. Germline loops: CDR1 SGHAT, CDR2 FQNNGV. The DNA for the CDR3 is TGTGCCAGCAGCCATTGGACAGGGCGAGAGACCCAGTACTTC. Its translation is CASSHWTGRETQYF.

The chain couples TRBV5-4 to TRBJ1-2, with 7 bases that match TRBD1. Looked up from germline, CDR1 is SGHNT and CDR2 is YYREEE (reference sequence). V was clipped by 3 bases and J by 0 bases; unmatched bases: 11. The CDR3 contains 17 residues. CDR3 amino acids: CASSSDWTGKTNYGYTF. CDR3 bases: TGTGCCAGCAGCTCGGATTGGACAGGAAAAACTAACTATGGCTACACCTTC.

The chain links TRBV6-1 to TRBJ2-3, with 9 bases that match TRBD1. This CDR3 region has 16 residues. Germline CDR1 reads MNHNS; CDR2 reads SASEGT. Germline trimming cut 6 bases from V and 4 bases from J; bases unmatched to any gene: 11. In DNA form, the CDR3 reads TGTGCCAGCAGCCGTCCCGGGACAGGGTATGCAGATACGCAGTATTTT. Translation gives CASSRPGTGYADTQYF.

This clonotype was detected a few times. V gene TRBV20-1 combines with J gene TRBJ1-5; tentative D call: TRBD1 (6 bases). Looked up from germline, CDR1 is DFQATT and CDR2 is SNEGSKA (reference sequence). Trimming removed 4 bases from V and 1 base from J, with 11 bases in between. The CDR3 extends over 14 amino acids. Here the CDR3 reads CSATGASSNQPQHF. DNA of the CDR3: TGCAGTGCTACAGGGGCCTCAAGCAATCAGCCCCAGCATTTT.

This clonotype has just a few counts. V and J are TRBV5-5 and TRBJ1-5; maybe TRBD1 (6 bases). Germline V gives CDR1 SGHKS, CDR2 YYEKEE (reference sequence). The CDR3 consists of 16 residues. V shed 0 bases and J shed 1 base, with 11 bases lying between them. The CDR3 loop is CASSLAGRGSNQPQHF. CDR3 in DNA: TGTGCCAGCAGCTTGGCGGGGAGGGGGAGCAATCAGCCCCAGCATTTT.

Judged by abundance, this clonotype is medium-sized (0.01 to 0.1%). The DNA of the CDR3 is TGTGCCAGCAGTCACCGGGGCTTAACCTCCTACGAGCAGTACTTC. Protein product: CASSHRGLTSYEQYF. The V call is TRBV6-2 or TRBV6-3, the J call TRBJ2-7; D might be TRBD1 or TRBD2, each matching 5 bases. The V gene lost 5 bases and the J gene lost 0 bases, with 14 bases spanning the gap. The CDR3 contains 15 residues. CDR1 and CDR2 from the germline V gene are MNHEY and SVGEGT.

The V call is TRBV27, the J call TRBJ2-7, with 11 bases aligning to TRBD2. The CDR3 is 15 amino acids. J gave up 2 bases and V 6 bases, and 6 bases lay outside the gene matches. Germline lookup yields CDR1 MNHEY and CDR2 SMNVEV (reference sequence). CDR3 sequence reads: CASSQVAGGAYEQYF. The CDR3 DNA sequence: TGTGCCAGCAGCCAAGTAGCGGGAGGGGCCTACGAGCAGTACTTC.

This chain joins TRBV4-1 and TRBJ2-5; D uncertain. The CDR3 length is 13 residues. Germline lookup yields CDR1 MGHRA and CDR2 YSYEKL. Trimming stripped 1 base from V and 2 bases from J, with 5 bases between. The CDR3 DNA reads as TGCGCCAGCAGCCAAGCACTTCAAGAGACCCAGTACTTC. Translation: CASSQALQETQYF.

This clonotype has more than one count but fewer than ten. This chain links TRBV20-1 with TRBJ1-2, with D uncertain. The V gene's germline CDR1 is DFQATT and CDR2 SNEGSKA (reference sequence). V lost 1 base to trimming and J lost 5 bases, with 14 bases between them. The CDR3 has 14 amino acids. The CDR3 protein is CSARVEGLAYGYTF. The CDR3, as DNA: TGCAGTGCTAGAGTCGAGGGATTGGCGTATGGCTACACCTTC.

The chain has TRBV4-2 and TRBJ2-6; D remains unclear. V was clipped by 2 bases and J by 0 bases, with 11 bases between them. The CDR3 spans 17 residues. The V gene's germline CDR1 is LGHNA and CDR2 YNFKEQ. The CDR3 DNA reads as TGTGCCAGCAGCCAACAACTTTCGGGCTCTGGGGCCAACGTCCTGACTTTC. It yields the protein CASSQQLSGSGANVLTF.

This chain connects TRBV20-1 to TRBJ2-2, with 7 nucleotides matching TRBD2. CDR3 length equals 15 residues. CDR1 is DFQATT, CDR2 SNEGSKA, per germline (reference sequence). Trimming cost V 6 bases and J 5 bases; bases outside gene matches: 12. The CDR3 here is CSAIRGGGSTGELFF. The CDR3 bases are TGCAGTGCAATTAGAGGTGGCGGGAGTACCGGGGAGCTGTTTTTT.

This chain links TRBV28 with TRBJ2-2; TRBD2 agrees at 9 bases. V trimming: 1 base; J trimming: 8 bases; junction bases outside the gene matches: 5. The CDR3 runs 15 residues. Germline V gives CDR1 MDHEN, CDR2 SYDVKM. CDR3 region: CASSLLPAGGGELFF. CDR3 nucleotide sequence: TGTGCCAGCAGTTTATTACCAGCGGGAGGAGGGGAGCTGTTTTTT.

The chain couples TRBV7-2 to TRBJ2-1; 9 bases line up with TRBD2. V was clipped by 4 bases and J by 8 bases; unmatched bases: 3. The CDR3 has 13 residues. The germline CDR1 and CDR2 sequences are SGHTA and FQGNSA. The chain's CDR3 is CASSSEREDEQFF. CDR3 nucleotide sequence: TGTGCCAGCAGCTCTGAGCGGGAGGATGAGCAGTTCTTC.

This clonotype was picked up a small number of times. The chain's CDR3 is CATWWGDGYTF. The CDR3 nucleotides read TGTGCCACCTGGTGGGGGGACGGCTACACCTTC. This rearrangement joins TRBV28 to TRBJ1-2; maybe TRBD1 (5 bases). Germline V CDR1 and CDR2: MDHEN, SYDVKM. Trimming cost V 10 bases and J 8 bases, with 14 bases left between them. There are 11 residues in the CDR3.